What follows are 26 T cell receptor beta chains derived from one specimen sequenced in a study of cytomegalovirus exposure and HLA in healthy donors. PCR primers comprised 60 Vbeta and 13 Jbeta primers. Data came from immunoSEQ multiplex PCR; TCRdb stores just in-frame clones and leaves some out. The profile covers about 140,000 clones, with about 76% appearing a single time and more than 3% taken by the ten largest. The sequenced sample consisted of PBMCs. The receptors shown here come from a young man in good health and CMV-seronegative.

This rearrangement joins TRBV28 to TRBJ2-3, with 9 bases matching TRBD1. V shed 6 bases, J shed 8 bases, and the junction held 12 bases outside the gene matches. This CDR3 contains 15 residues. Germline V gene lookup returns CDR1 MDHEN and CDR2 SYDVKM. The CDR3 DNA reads TGTGCCAGCAGCCGGCCGGGACAGGGAGTTGGTACGCAGTATTTT. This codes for CASSRPGQGVGTQYF.

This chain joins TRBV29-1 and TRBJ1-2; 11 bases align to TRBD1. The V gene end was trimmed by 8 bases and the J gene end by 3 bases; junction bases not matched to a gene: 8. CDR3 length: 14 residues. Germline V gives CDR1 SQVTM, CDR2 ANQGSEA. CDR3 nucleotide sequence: TGCAGCTATGGACAGGGGGCGCAGGACTATGGCTACACCTTC. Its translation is CSYGQGAQDYGYTF.

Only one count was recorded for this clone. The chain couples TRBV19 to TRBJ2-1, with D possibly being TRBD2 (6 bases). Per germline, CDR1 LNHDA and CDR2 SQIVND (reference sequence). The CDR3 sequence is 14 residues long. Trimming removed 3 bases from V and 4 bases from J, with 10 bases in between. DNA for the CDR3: TGTGCCAGTAGTATTGGACTACCTTACAATGAGCAGTTCTTC. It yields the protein CASSIGLPYNEQFF.

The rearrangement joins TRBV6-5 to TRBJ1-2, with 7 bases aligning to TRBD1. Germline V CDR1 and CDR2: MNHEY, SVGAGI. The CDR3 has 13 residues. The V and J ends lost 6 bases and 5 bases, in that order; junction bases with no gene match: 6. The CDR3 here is CASRPGQPYGYTF. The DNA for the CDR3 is TGTGCCAGCAGACCGGGACAGCCATATGGCTACACCTTC.

The CDR3: CASSGRGRGSSYEQYF. The DNA of the CDR3 is TGTGCCAGCAGCGGACGGGGACGGGGGAGCTCCTACGAGCAGTACTTC. This chain connects TRBV5-6 to TRBJ2-7; TRBD2 might be the D (6 bases). The CDR3 consists of 16 residues. Per germline, CDR1 SGHDT and CDR2 YYEEEE. The V end was cut by 4 bases, the J end by 0 bases, with 17 bases between.

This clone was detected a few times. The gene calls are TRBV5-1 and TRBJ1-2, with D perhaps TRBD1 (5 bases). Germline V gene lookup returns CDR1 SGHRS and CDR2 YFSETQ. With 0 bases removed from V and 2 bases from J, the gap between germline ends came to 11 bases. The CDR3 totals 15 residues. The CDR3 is CASSLGVRANYGYTF. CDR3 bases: TGCGCCAGCAGCTTGGGCGTCAGGGCCAACTATGGCTACACCTTC. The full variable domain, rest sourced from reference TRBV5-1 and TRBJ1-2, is KAGVTQTPRYLIKTRGQQVTLSCSPISGHRSVSWYQQTPGQGLQFLFEYFSETQRNKGNFPGRFSGRQFSNSRSEMNVSTLELGDSALYLCASSLGVRANYGYTFGSGTRLTVV.

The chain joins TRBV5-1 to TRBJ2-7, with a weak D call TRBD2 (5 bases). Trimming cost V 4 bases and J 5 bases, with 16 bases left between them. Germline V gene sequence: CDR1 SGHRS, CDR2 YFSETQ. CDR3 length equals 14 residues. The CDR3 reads CASSLAYPSDEQYF. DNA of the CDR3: TGCGCCAGCAGCCTAGCCTACCCCTCGGACGAGCAGTACTTC.

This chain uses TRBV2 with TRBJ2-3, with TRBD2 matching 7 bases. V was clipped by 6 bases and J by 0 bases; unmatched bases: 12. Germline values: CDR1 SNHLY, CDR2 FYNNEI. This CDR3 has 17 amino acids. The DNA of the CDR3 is TGTGCCAGCAGAACACTCTTAGCGGGCACTAGCACAGATACGCAGTATTTT. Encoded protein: CASRTLLAGTSTDTQYF.

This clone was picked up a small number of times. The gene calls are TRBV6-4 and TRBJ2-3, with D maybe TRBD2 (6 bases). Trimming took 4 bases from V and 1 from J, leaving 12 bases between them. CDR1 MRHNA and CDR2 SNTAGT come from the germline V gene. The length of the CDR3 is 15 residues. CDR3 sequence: CASSVVGGGTDTQYF. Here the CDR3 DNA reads TGTGCCAGCAGTGTTGTCGGAGGGGGCACAGATACGCAGTATTTT.

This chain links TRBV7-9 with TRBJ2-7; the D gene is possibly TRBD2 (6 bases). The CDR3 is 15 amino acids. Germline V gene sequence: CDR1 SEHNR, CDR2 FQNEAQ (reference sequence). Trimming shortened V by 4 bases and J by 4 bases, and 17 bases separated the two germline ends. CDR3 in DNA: TGTGCCAGCAGCTCTCACGTGGGGGGAGTGTACGAGCAGTACTTC. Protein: CASSSHVGGVYEQYF.

The chain's CDR3 is CATSRDGTSGYNEQFF. DNA for the CDR3: TGTGCCACCAGCAGAGATGGGACTAGCGGATACAATGAGCAGTTCTTC. The genes are TRBV15 and TRBJ2-1; 11 bases map to TRBD2. Trimming at V came to 0 bases and at J to 4 bases, leaving 2 bases not matched to a gene. CDR3 length: 16 amino acids. CDR1 is LNHNV, CDR2 YYDKDF, per germline (reference sequence).

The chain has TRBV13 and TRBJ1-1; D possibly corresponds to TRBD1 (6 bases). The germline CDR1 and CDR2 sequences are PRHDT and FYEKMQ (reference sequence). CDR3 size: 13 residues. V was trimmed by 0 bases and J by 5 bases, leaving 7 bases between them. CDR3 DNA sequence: TGTGCCAGCAGCTTAGGGACAGGAACTGAAGCTTTCTTT. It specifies CASSLGTGTEAFF.

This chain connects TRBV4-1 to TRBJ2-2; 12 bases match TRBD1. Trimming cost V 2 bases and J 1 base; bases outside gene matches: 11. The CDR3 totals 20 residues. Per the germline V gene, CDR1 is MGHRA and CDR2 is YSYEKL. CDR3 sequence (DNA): TGCGCCAGCAGCCAACGCACCGGGACAGGGGGCCTCGGGAACACCGGGGAGCTGTTTTTT. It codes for CASSQRTGTGGLGNTGELFF.

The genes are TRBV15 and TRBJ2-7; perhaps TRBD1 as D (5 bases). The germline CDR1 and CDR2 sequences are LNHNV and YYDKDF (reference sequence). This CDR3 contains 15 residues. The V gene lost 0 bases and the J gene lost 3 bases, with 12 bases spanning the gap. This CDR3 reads CATSRDRGLGYEQYF. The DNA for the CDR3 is TGTGCCACCAGCAGAGATAGGGGCCTGGGCTACGAGCAGTACTTC.

CDR3 residues: CASSLGGMGNTIYF. In DNA, the CDR3 is TGTGCCAGCAGCTTAGGCGGGATGGGAAACACCATATATTTT. The chain joins TRBV13 to TRBJ1-3; no reliable D call. Germline CDR1 and CDR2: PRHDT and FYEKMQ (reference sequence). The CDR3 is 14 amino acids. The V end was cut by 0 bases, the J end by 4 bases, with 7 bases between.

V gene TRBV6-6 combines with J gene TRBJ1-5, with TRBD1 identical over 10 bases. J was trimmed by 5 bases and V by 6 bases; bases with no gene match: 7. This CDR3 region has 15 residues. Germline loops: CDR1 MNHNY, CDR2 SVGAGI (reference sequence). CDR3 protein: CASRTGQGFYQPQHF. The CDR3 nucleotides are TGTGCCAGCAGAACGGGACAGGGGTTCTATCAGCCCCAGCATTTT.

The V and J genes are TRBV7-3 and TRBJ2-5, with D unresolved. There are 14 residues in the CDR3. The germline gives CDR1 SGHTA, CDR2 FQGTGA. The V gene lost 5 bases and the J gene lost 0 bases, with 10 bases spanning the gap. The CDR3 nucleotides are TGTGCCAGCAGCCCCTCAGGAAACCAAGAGACCCAGTACTTC. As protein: CASSPSGNQETQYF.

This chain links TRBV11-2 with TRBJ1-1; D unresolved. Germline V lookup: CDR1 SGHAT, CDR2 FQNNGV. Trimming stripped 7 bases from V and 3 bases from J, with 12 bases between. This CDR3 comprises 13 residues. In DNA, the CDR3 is TGTGCCAGCACCAACTACCGGGACACTGAAGCTTTCTTT. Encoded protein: CASTNYRDTEAFF.

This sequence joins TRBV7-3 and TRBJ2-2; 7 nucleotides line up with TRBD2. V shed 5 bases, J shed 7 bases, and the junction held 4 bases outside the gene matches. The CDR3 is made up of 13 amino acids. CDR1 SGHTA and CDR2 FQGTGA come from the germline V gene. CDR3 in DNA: TGTGCCAGCAGCCCCCGGACTAGCGGGGAGCTGTTTTTT. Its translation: CASSPRTSGELFF.

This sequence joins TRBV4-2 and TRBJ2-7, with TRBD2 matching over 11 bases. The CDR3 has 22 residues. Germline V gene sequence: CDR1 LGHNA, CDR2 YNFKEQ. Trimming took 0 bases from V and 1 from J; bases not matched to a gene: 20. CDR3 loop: CASSQDDGRLAGGPRDSYEQYF. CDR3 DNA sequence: TGTGCCAGCAGCCAAGATGACGGTAGGCTAGCGGGAGGCCCAAGGGATTCCTACGAGCAGTACTTC.

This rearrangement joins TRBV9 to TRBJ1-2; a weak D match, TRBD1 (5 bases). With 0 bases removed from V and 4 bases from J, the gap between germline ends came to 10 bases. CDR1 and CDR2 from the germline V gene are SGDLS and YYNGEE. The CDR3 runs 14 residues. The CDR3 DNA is TGTGCCAGCAGCGTAGAGGGGCTAACCTATGGCTACACCTTC. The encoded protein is CASSVEGLTYGYTF.

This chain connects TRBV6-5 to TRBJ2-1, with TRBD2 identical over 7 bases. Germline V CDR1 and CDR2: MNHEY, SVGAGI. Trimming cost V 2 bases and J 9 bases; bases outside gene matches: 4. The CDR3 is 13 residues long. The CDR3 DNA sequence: TGTGCCAGCAGTTACGGGGGGGGACCTGAGCAGTTCTTC. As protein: CASSYGGGPEQFF.

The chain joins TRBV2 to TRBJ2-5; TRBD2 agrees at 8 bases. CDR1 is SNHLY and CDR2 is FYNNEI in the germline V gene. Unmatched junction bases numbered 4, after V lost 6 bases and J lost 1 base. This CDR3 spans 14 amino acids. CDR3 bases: TGTGCCAGCAGGGAACTAGCGGCCCAAGAGACCCAGTACTTC. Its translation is CASRELAAQETQYF.

Here the CDR3 reads CASSETSGRNEQFF. DNA for the CDR3: TGCGCCAGCAGTGAAACTAGCGGGAGAAATGAGCAGTTCTTC. The V gene is TRBV10-1, the J gene TRBJ2-1, with 11 bases identical to TRBD2. This CDR3 is built from 14 residues. Germline CDR1 is WNHNN and CDR2 is SYGVQD (reference sequence). The V segment lost 3 bases and the J segment 7 bases; nucleotides outside the gene matches: 2.

CDR3 DNA: TGTGCCAGCAGGATAACAGGGGAGTCCGGGGAGCTGTTTTTT. This sequence encodes CASRITGESGELFF. The chain uses TRBV28 and TRBJ2-2; 7 bases align to TRBD1. Germline V gene data show CDR1 as MDHEN and CDR2 as SYDVKM. The CDR3 covers 14 residues. Germline trimming cut 6 bases from V and 6 bases from J; bases unmatched to any gene: 7.

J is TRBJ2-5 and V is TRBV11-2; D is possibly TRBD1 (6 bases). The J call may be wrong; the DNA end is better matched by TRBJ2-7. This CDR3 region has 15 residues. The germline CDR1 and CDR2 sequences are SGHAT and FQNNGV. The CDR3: CASSSSRVRGYEQYF. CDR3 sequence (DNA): TGTGCCAGCAGCTCCTCGCGGGTCAGGGGATACGAGCAGTACTTC.